A single sample gave rise to the 23 T cell receptor beta chains below, sequenced in a study of response to subunit inactivated influenza vaccine. Via MiXCR, TCRdb re-called the RT-PCR reads, giving one row per CDR3 protein. The table records about half a million distinct CDR3 sequences, under 9% of them present only once. Material: PBMCs from blood, obtained 23 to 25 months after vaccination. These receptors came from a man aged 45 to 75 who received an inactivated influenza vaccine.

J is TRBJ2-2 and V is TRBV4-2; no reliable D call. The germline V gene encodes CDR1 LGHNA and CDR2 YNFKEQ. Trimming took off 0 bases at V and 0 bases at J, with 11 bases between the two ends. The CDR3 is made up of 17 amino acids. CDR3 nucleotide sequence: TGTGCCAGCAGCCAAGATCGCGACCTTACGAACACCGGGGAGCTGTTTTTT. It is translated as CASSQDRDLTNTGELFF.

In its sample, this clonotype was seen many times. The chain combines TRBV6-1 with TRBJ2-2, with D perhaps matching TRBD1 or TRBD2 (6 bases each). Germline V lookup: CDR1 MNHNS, CDR2 SASEGT. The CDR3 loop spans 19 amino acids. Between the trimmed V and J ends, which lost 5 bases and 6 bases, there was a span of 28 bases. The CDR3 loop is CASSRIPDYLEGGAGELFF. DNA of the CDR3: TGTGCCAGCAGTCGAATTCCGGACTACTTAGAAGGGGGAGCCGGGGAGCTGTTTTTT.

This clonotype appeared many times. The rearrangement links TRBV4-3 to TRBJ2-3; 8 positions agree with TRBD2. The CDR3 is 18 amino acids. With V trimmed by 4 bases and J by 4 bases, 16 bases remained unmatched. Germline CDR1 LGHNA, CDR2 YSLEER. The CDR3 spells CASSLRVAGNLLPDTQYF. The CDR3 bases are TGCGCCAGCAGCCTAAGAGTAGCGGGAAACCTACTTCCAGATACGCAGTATTTT.

A few counts support this clonotype. The gene calls are TRBV19 and TRBJ2-5; 11 bases agree with TRBD2. V was pared by 6 bases and J by 1 base, with 7 bases of the junction left unmatched. Germline V gene sequence: CDR1 LNHDA, CDR2 SQIVND (reference sequence). CDR3 length: 16 residues. The CDR3, as DNA: TGTGCCAGTAGGGCCGGGACTAGCGGATTCCAAGAGACCCAGTACTTC. Protein sequence: CASRAGTSGFQETQYF.

As concerns this clonotype: This clone may be a read error of a much larger clone one base away. Without the conserved terminal phenylalanine or tryptophan, this CDR3 likely stems from a read error. V and J are TRBV5-1 and TRBJ2-1; 7 bases fit TRBD2. Trimming took 6 bases from V and 7 from J; bases not matched to a gene: 19. Germline lookup yields CDR1 SGHRS and CDR2 YFSETQ. CDR3 size: 17 residues. The CDR3 protein is CASKKRSGEGPSNEQFS. CDR3 coding DNA: TGCGCCAGCAAAAAACGGAGCGGGGAGGGCCCCTCTAATGAGCAGTTCTCC.

There are many counts of this clonotype. The chain recombines TRBV9 with TRBJ2-3; 7 bases fit TRBD2. Germline CDR1 and CDR2: SGDLS and YYNGEE. The CDR3 length is 16 residues. V was pared by 0 bases and J by 8 bases, with 12 bases of the junction left unmatched. The CDR3 DNA reads TGTGCCAGCAGCGTAGGTCGCGGGAGAGGTAGTGTTACGCAGTATTTT. Encoded protein: CASSVGRGRGSVTQYF.

Comments on this clonotype: One base away lies a much larger clone, so this may be a sequencing read error. V gene TRBV5-1 combines with J gene TRBJ2-1; D not resolved. Germline assignment: CDR1 SGHRS and CDR2 YFSETQ. The CDR3 consists of 15 residues. DNA for the CDR3: TGCGCCAGCGGCTTGGCTCTTAGCTCCTACAATGAGCAGTTCTTC. Residues: CASGLALSSYNEQFF.

There are many counts of this clonotype. The chain carries TRBV28 and TRBJ1-2, with D possibly TRBD1 on 5 matching bases. Germline V CDR1 and CDR2: MDHEN, SYDVKM. CDR3 size: 11 residues. The germline V and J ends were trimmed by 10 bases and 4 bases, with 10 bases remaining between them. The CDR3 bases are TGTGCCACATCGCAGGGCTATGGCTACACCTTC. It encodes CATSQGYGYTF.

This clonotype has a handful of counts. The J gene is TRBJ2-1, the V gene TRBV5-6, with D unclear. This CDR3 is built from 11 residues. Trimming left V 1 base short and J 9 bases short, with 5 bases between. Per germline, CDR1 SGHDT and CDR2 YYEEEE. CDR3: CASSLSFEQFF. Here the CDR3 DNA reads TGTGCCAGCAGCTTGAGTTTTGAGCAGTTCTTC.

The V gene is TRBV21-1, the J gene TRBJ2-5. TRBV21-1 is listed as a pseudogene. CDR3 length: 15 amino acids. CDR3 DNA: TGTGCCAGCAGCAAATGGGCAGGTGTTCAAGAGACCCAGTACTTC. Its translation: CASSKWAGVQETQYF.

This clonotype has more than one count but fewer than ten. The V call is TRBV27, the J call TRBJ1-2; D perhaps matches TRBD1 (6 bases). The ends were cut back, 2 bases at V and 8 bases at J, with 15 bases in the middle. The CDR3 runs 14 residues. CDR1 MNHEY and CDR2 SMNVEV come from the germline V gene (reference sequence). CDR3 in amino acids: CASSLGQRAGGYTF. The DNA of the CDR3 is TGTGCCAGCAGTTTAGGACAGCGGGCTGGGGGCTACACCTTC.

V and J are TRBV6-1 and TRBJ2-5; 13 nucleotides match TRBD2. The ends lost 5 bases at V and 5 bases at J; junction bases unmatched: 14. Germline V gene sequence: CDR1 MNHNS, CDR2 SASEGT. The CDR3 extends over 18 amino acids. CDR3 nucleotides: TGTGCCAGCAGTCCAGGACTAGCGGGGGCCATTGGATTGGAGACCCAGTACTTC. This sequence encodes CASSPGLAGAIGLETQYF.

This clonotype has only a few counts. The chain carries TRBV2 and TRBJ2-2, with D possibly being TRBD1 or TRBD2 (8 bases each). This CDR3 has 15 residues. Germline CDR1 SNHLY, CDR2 FYNNEI. V lost 8 bases and J 5 bases, leaving 18 bases between the germline ends. Written as DNA, the CDR3 is TGTGCCAGCCGGGAGGGACAGGCGGGAACCGGGGAGCTGTTTTTT. Amino acids: CASREGQAGTGELFF. Combining the CDR3 with reference TRBV2 and TRBJ2-2 gives the whole variable domain EPEVTQTPSHQVTQMGQEVILRCVPISNHLYFYWYRQILGQKVEFLVSFYNNEISEKSEIFDDQFSVERPDGSNFTLKIRSTKLEDSAMYFCASREGQAGTGELFFGEGSRLTVL.

This clonotype turned up a few times. CDR3 sequence (DNA): TGTGCCAGCACGTATGCAGGCGGAGGATACGAGCAGTACTTC. Translated, it gives CASTYAGGGYEQYF. The chain carries TRBV6-2 or TRBV6-3 and TRBJ2-7; possible D gene TRBD2, 5 bases. Germline loops: CDR1 MNHEY, CDR2 SVGEGT. This CDR3 region has 14 residues. V lost 7 bases to trimming and J lost 4 bases, with 17 bases between them.

This clonotype was counted at least ten times. The chain couples TRBV20-1 to TRBJ2-1, with D tentatively TRBD1 (6 bases). Germline V gives CDR1 DFQATT, CDR2 SNEGSKA (reference sequence). This CDR3 has 13 amino acids. V was pared by 4 bases and J by 7 bases, with 14 bases between. CDR3 sequence (DNA): TGCAGTGCTATCCGCCCGACAGGAAATGAGCAGTTCTTC. It specifies CSAIRPTGNEQFF.

Ten or more counts support this clonotype. CDR3 DNA: TGTGCCAGCTCACCCTTATCCCAGCGGGAGGGCCTTGAGACCCAGTACTTC. Protein: CASSPLSQREGLETQYF. V is TRBV18 and J is TRBJ2-5; TRBD2 aligns across 10 bases. V shed 3 bases, J shed 5 bases, and the junction held 12 bases outside the gene matches. Germline CDR1 is KGHSH and CDR2 is LQKENI. There are 17 residues in the CDR3.

This clonotype was observed at least ten times. The chain carries TRBV3-1 and TRBJ2-1; D is possibly TRBD2 (5 bases). Trimming removed 1 base from V and 9 bases from J, with 13 bases in between. The CDR3 totals 14 residues. Germline V gene sequence: CDR1 LGHDT, CDR2 YNNKEL (reference sequence). The CDR3 protein is CASSQGSRGVEQFF. In DNA, the CDR3 is TGTGCCAGCAGCCAAGGATCCCGGGGAGTTGAGCAGTTCTTC.

This clonotype has more than one count but fewer than ten. The chain recombines TRBV6-1 with TRBJ2-7; TRBD1 aligns across 7 bases. Trimming took 1 base from V and 4 from J; bases not matched to a gene: 4. This CDR3 region has 14 residues. Germline CDR1 and CDR2: MNHNS and SASEGT. DNA of the CDR3: TGTGCCAGCAGTGAAGGGTACAGGGGATACGAGCAGTACTTC. Translating gives CASSEGYRGYEQYF.

This clonotype was seen a handful of times. The V and J genes are TRBV12-3 or TRBV12-4 and TRBJ1-2; 7 bases line up with TRBD1. The CDR3 runs 15 residues. V lost 6 bases, J lost 4 bases, and 11 bases stayed unmatched. The CDR3 sequence is CASRGIGTVSYGYTF. Written as DNA, the CDR3 is TGTGCCAGCAGGGGGATAGGGACAGTGAGCTATGGCTACACCTTC.

This chain connects TRBV20-1 to TRBJ2-7; perhaps TRBD2 as D (6 bases). The ends were cut back, 6 bases at V and 2 bases at J, with 17 bases in the middle. CDR3 length: 14 residues. Germline CDR1 is DFQATT and CDR2 is SNEGSKA (reference sequence). CDR3 DNA sequence: TGCAGTGCGGATCCTAGCGCCCTCACCTACGAGCAGTACTTC. This sequence encodes CSADPSALTYEQYF.

The chain employs TRBV15 and TRBJ1-1; weak D call: TRBD1 (6 bases). There are 15 residues in the CDR3. The germline V and J ends were trimmed by 4 bases and 5 bases, with 17 bases remaining between them. Germline V gene data show CDR1 as LNHNV and CDR2 as YYDKDF (reference sequence). CDR3 amino acids: CATSKIIGGRTEAFF. CDR3 DNA: TGTGCCACCAGCAAGATTATCGGGGGCCGGACTGAAGCTTTCTTT.

The table lists this clonotype with a few counts. V usage is TRBV20-1 and J usage is TRBJ2-4, with D perhaps assigned TRBD1 or TRBD2 (5 bases each). V shed 6 bases and J shed 3 bases, with 12 bases lying between them. CDR3 size: 13 residues. Germline loops: CDR1 DFQATT, CDR2 SNEGSKA (reference sequence). CDR3 nucleotide sequence: TGCAGTGCCTCGGAGGACAACAAAAACATTCAGTACTTC. Protein product: CSASEDNKNIQYF.

This clonotype was seen only a few times. The chain recombines TRBV7-2 with TRBJ2-7, with 12 positions matching TRBD2. The CDR3 covers 15 residues. V shed 1 base, J shed 4 bases, and the junction held 2 bases outside the gene matches. Germline CDR1 reads SGHTA; CDR2 reads FQGNSA. The CDR3 sequence is CASSLDGLAGYEQYF. CDR3 DNA sequence: TGTGCCAGCAGCTTAGATGGACTAGCGGGGTACGAGCAGTACTTC. Looking up the rest from reference TRBV7-2 and TRBJ2-7 gives the full variable domain: GAGVSQSPSNKVTEKGKDVELRCDPISGHTALYWYRQSLGQGLEFLIYFQGNSAPDKSGLPSDRFSAERTGGSVSTLTIQRTQQEDSAVYLCASSLDGLAGYEQYFGPGTRLTVT.